The 29 T cell receptor beta chains below were found in one sample sequenced in a study of T cell repertoires in cytomegalovirus infection. In TCRdb, the reads were re-called with MiXCR into one record per CDR3 protein. The sample gives 650,000 to 900,000 distinct CDR3 sequences, about 29% of which show up once; roughly 13% is in the top ten. Antigens for these TCRs are unknown. The sample in question was cultured CD8+ T cells from PBMCs, obtained from culture after CMV antigen stimulation. These TCRs come from a human donor in good health (CMV status not recorded). Some clones in this sample may be carry-over from other donors' samples.

The table lists this clonotype with a few counts. This chain connects TRBV7-8 to TRBJ2-6; D unclear. The CDR3 loop spans 11 amino acids. Germline V gives CDR1 SGHVS, CDR2 FQNEAQ. The V and J ends lost 7 bases and 3 bases respectively, with 1 base between them. The CDR3 reads CASIGANVLTF. DNA for the CDR3: TGTGCCAGCATTGGGGCCAACGTCCTGACTTTC.

The rearrangement joins TRBV27 to TRBJ2-1, with D perhaps TRBD2 (5 bases). Trimming shortened V by 5 bases and J by 6 bases, and 11 bases separated the two germline ends. CDR1 MNHEY and CDR2 SMNVEV come from the germline V gene (reference sequence). This CDR3 is 13 amino acids long. CDR3 DNA sequence: TGTGCCAGCAGTCCTCTGCGGGTCAATGAGCAGTTCTTC. Protein: CASSPLRVNEQFF.

The gene calls are TRBV9 and TRBJ2-2, with 8 positions matching TRBD2. The CDR3 spans 16 residues. The germline V gene has CDR1 SGDLS and CDR2 YYNGEE. V trimming: 4 bases; J trimming: 2 bases; junction bases outside the gene matches: 7. Here the CDR3 DNA reads TGTGCCAGCAGCCCCCGGGGGGGGATTAACACCGGGGAGCTGTTTTTT. This encodes CASSPRGGINTGELFF.

The sample holds a few counts of this clonotype. The chain joins TRBV27 to TRBJ2-3; a weak D match, TRBD2 (5 bases). V was pared by 7 bases and J by 6 bases, with 17 bases between. Germline lookup yields CDR1 MNHEY and CDR2 SMNVEV (reference sequence). The CDR3 has 14 residues. The CDR3 region is CASTPFEGGDTQYF. The CDR3, as DNA: TGTGCCAGCACCCCTTTCGAGGGTGGGGATACGCAGTATTTT.

Only a few counts were recorded for this clonotype. The chain uses TRBV6-5 and TRBJ2-7; no definite D call. In germline, CDR1 is MNHEY, CDR2 SVGAGI. The CDR3 totals 13 residues. Trimming left V 2 bases short and J 4 bases short, with 9 bases between. The DNA of the CDR3 is TGTGCCAGCAGTTACAGAGTGGGGTACGAGCAGTACTTC. Amino acids: CASSYRVGYEQYF.

V gene TRBV6-1 combines with J gene TRBJ2-7, with D perhaps matching TRBD1 (6 bases). The CDR3 extends over 14 amino acids. Germline V CDR1 and CDR2: MNHNS, SASEGT. The V gene lost 2 bases and the J gene lost 3 bases, with 11 bases spanning the gap. The CDR3 is CASSEKDSLYEQYF. The CDR3 DNA reads as TGTGCCAGCAGTGAAAAGGACAGCCTCTACGAGCAGTACTTC.

The V and J genes are TRBV25-1 and TRBJ2-5; 9 positions agree with TRBD2. The CDR3 sequence is 18 residues long. Trimming cost V 1 base and J 2 bases; bases outside gene matches: 11. Germline V gives CDR1 MGHDK, CDR2 SYGVNS. CDR3: CASSELSVGLAGQETQYF. CDR3 bases: TGTGCCAGCAGTGAATTGTCTGTCGGGCTAGCGGGGCAAGAGACCCAGTACTTC.

V usage is TRBV4-1 and J usage is TRBJ2-1; TRBD2 agrees at 11 bases. This CDR3 is built from 19 residues. Germline V gene lookup returns CDR1 MGHRA and CDR2 YSYEKL. V lost 3 bases, J lost 4 bases, and 14 bases stayed unmatched. Here the CDR3 reads CASSQALLAGESKYNEQFF. The CDR3 bases are TGCGCCAGCAGCCAGGCCCTACTAGCGGGGGAGTCGAAGTACAATGAGCAGTTCTTC.

The chain uses TRBV13 and TRBJ1-2; D may be TRBD1 (6 bases). This CDR3 spans 15 amino acids. In germline, CDR1 is PRHDT, CDR2 FYEKMQ (reference sequence). V gave up 5 bases and J gave up 4 bases, with 17 bases separating them. CDR3 sequence: CASSSGQRLLYGYTF. For the CDR3, the DNA is TGTGCCAGCAGCAGCGGACAGAGGCTCCTCTATGGCTACACCTTC.

This chain connects TRBV27 to TRBJ2-6; no clear D. CDR1 is MNHEY and CDR2 is SMNVEV in the germline V gene (reference sequence). Trimming stripped 2 bases from V and 2 bases from J, with 7 bases between. This CDR3 comprises 15 residues. The CDR3 protein is CASSLRGAGANVLTF. Here the CDR3 DNA reads TGTGCCAGCAGTTTACGAGGCGCTGGGGCCAACGTCCTGACTTTC. Full variable domain (outside the CDR3, taken from reference TRBV27 and TRBJ2-6): EAQVTQNPRYLITVTGKKLTVTCSQNMNHEYMSWYRQDPGLGLRQIYYSMNVEVTDKGDVPEGYKVSRKEKRNFPLILESPSPNQTSLYFCASSLRGAGANVLTFGAGSRLTVL.

This clonotype has only a few counts. V is TRBV6-1 and J is TRBJ1-1; D is undetermined. The V gene's germline CDR1 is MNHNS and CDR2 SASEGT. The CDR3 length is 17 residues. Trimming stripped 2 bases from V and 2 bases from J, with 18 bases between. CDR3 nucleotides: TGTGCCAGCAGTGAACGGCTAGGGTTCAAGAGAAACACTGAAGCTTTCTTT. Its translation: CASSERLGFKRNTEAFF.

V gene TRBV11-3 combines with J gene TRBJ2-4; no clear D. This CDR3 has 15 residues. Germline-derived CDR1 and CDR2 are SGHNT and YENEEA. V gave up 0 bases and J gave up 3 bases, with 9 bases separating them. CDR3 DNA sequence: TGTGCCAGCAGCTTAGATAGTTCTGACAAAAACATTCAGTACTTC. Its translation is CASSLDSSDKNIQYF.

This clonotype has a handful of counts. The V gene is TRBV7-9, the J gene TRBJ2-1; 8 nucleotides match TRBD1. CDR3 length equals 15 residues. Germline V gene sequence: CDR1 SEHNR, CDR2 FQNEAQ (reference sequence). The J segment lost 7 bases and the V segment lost 4 bases, leaving 9 bases of the junction unmatched. The CDR3 protein is CASSYTDRAPNEQFF. The CDR3, as DNA: TGTGCCAGCAGCTATACGGACAGGGCCCCAAATGAGCAGTTCTTC.

This clonotype came up many times. The V gene is TRBV5-1, the J gene TRBJ2-1, with 8 bases that match TRBD2. Germline CDR1 and CDR2: SGHRS and YFSETQ. Trimming cost V 4 bases and J 7 bases; bases outside gene matches: 4. This CDR3 spans 13 amino acids. The CDR3 DNA follows: TGCGCCAGCAGCCCTGGGACTAGGAATGAGCAGTTCTTC. Residues: CASSPGTRNEQFF.

In its sample, this clonotype was seen once. The chain links TRBV20-1 to TRBJ2-1, with 9 bases aligning to TRBD1. Germline V gene lookup returns CDR1 DFQATT and CDR2 SNEGSKA (reference sequence). The CDR3 has 17 amino acids. J gave up 5 bases and V 3 bases, and 14 bases lay outside the gene matches. The DNA of the CDR3 is TGCAGTGCTAGCAAGGACAGGGGAGTTTATTTTCACAATGAGCAGTTCTTC. Protein: CSASKDRGVYFHNEQFF.

In its sample, this clonotype was seen a few times. The chain joins TRBV19 to TRBJ2-3; D is unclear. The CDR3 has 13 amino acids. With 2 bases removed from V and 5 bases from J, the gap between germline ends came to 8 bases. Germline assignment: CDR1 LNHDA and CDR2 SQIVND (reference sequence). The CDR3 sequence: CASSITGRDTQYF. The CDR3 DNA sequence: TGTGCCAGTAGTATAACTGGACGAGATACGCAGTATTTT.

CDR3 residues: CASSGGPTSSYNSPLHF. In DNA, the CDR3 is TGTGCCAGTAGTGGGGGACCGACGAGCTCCTATAATTCACCCCTCCACTTT. The rearrangement links TRBV19 to TRBJ1-6; a possible D gene is TRBD1 (5 bases). The CDR3 is made up of 17 amino acids. The germline V and J ends were trimmed by 5 bases and 0 bases, with 14 bases remaining between them. The V gene's germline CDR1 is LNHDA and CDR2 SQIVND (reference sequence).

This clonotype was picked up many times. The CDR3: CASSPDRAGGRNRAEQFF. The CDR3 nucleotides are TGTGCCAGCAGCCCTGACCGGGCGGGGGGCCGAAACAGGGCTGAGCAGTTCTTC. The rearrangement uses TRBV7-8 and TRBJ2-1, with 8 bases that match TRBD2. CDR3 length equals 18 residues. Per the germline V gene, CDR1 is SGHVS and CDR2 is FQNEAQ. V shed 5 bases, J shed 9 bases, and the junction held 21 bases outside the gene matches.

This chain connects TRBV7-9 to TRBJ2-1, with D possibly being TRBD2 (5 bases). The germline V and J ends were trimmed by 5 bases and 3 bases, with 14 bases remaining between them. CDR1 SEHNR and CDR2 FQNEAQ come from the germline V gene (reference sequence). CDR3 size: 15 residues. This CDR3 is CASSPAVGYYNEQFF. The CDR3 coding sequence is TGTGCCAGCAGCCCAGCGGTGGGCTACTACAATGAGCAGTTCTTC.

J is TRBJ1-2 and V is TRBV7-9; D remains ambiguous. Germline loops: CDR1 SEHNR, CDR2 FQNEAQ (reference sequence). The ends were cut back, 2 bases at V and 4 bases at J, with 8 bases in the middle. The CDR3 loop spans 13 amino acids. CDR3 in DNA: TGTGCCAGCAGCTTAATAGATGGCTATGGCTACACCTTC. Translating it yields CASSLIDGYGYTF. The full variable domain, with the rest looked up from reference TRBV7-9 and TRBJ1-2, is DTGVSQNPRHKITKRGQNVTFRCDPISEHNRLYWYRQTLGQGPEFLTYFQNEAQLEKSRLLSDRFSAERPKGSFSTLEIQRTEQGDSAMYLCASSLIDGYGYTFGSGTRLTVV.

The chain uses TRBV28 and TRBJ2-7, with D perhaps given as TRBD1 or TRBD2 (5 bases each). This CDR3 has 14 residues. The germline CDR1 and CDR2 sequences are MDHEN and SYDVKM. V lost 4 bases to trimming and J lost 1 base, with 11 bases between them. The CDR3 loop is CASSYGDGSYEQYV. The CDR3 nucleotides are TGTGCCAGCAGTTATGGGGACGGTTCCTACGAGCAGTACGTC.

This clonotype was counted between two and nine times. The J gene is TRBJ2-2, the V gene TRBV7-9; D is possibly TRBD1 or TRBD2 (5 bases each). The length of the CDR3 is 14 residues. V lost 5 bases to trimming and J lost 4 bases, with 11 bases between them. Germline V gene lookup returns CDR1 SEHNR and CDR2 FQNEAQ (reference sequence). The CDR3 region has the DNA TGTGCCAGCAGCCGTGGGGGTTCCACCGGGGAGCTGTTTTTT. Translated, it gives CASSRGGSTGELFF.

The chain is built from TRBV7-8 and TRBJ2-2; TRBD1 agrees at 12 bases. Germline V CDR1 and CDR2: SGHVS, FQNEAQ. This CDR3 region has 14 residues. The junction had 6 bases not matched to a gene; V was cut back by 10 bases and J by 6 bases. CDR3 nucleotides: TGTGCCACCTCCGGGACAGGGGGCCCCGGGGAGCTGTTTTTT. Protein sequence: CATSGTGGPGELFF. The entire variable domain, with the rest obtained from reference TRBV7-8 and TRBJ2-2, is as follows: GAGVSQSPRYKVAKRGQDVALRCDPISGHVSLFWYQQALGQGPEFLTYFQNEAQLDKSGLPSDRFFAERPEGSVSTLKIQRTQQEDSAVYLCATSGTGGPGELFFGEGSRLTVL.

This clonotype was recorded a few times. V and J are TRBV29-1 and TRBJ2-1; TRBD1 aligns across 10 bases. The germline CDR1 and CDR2 sequences are SQVTM and ANQGSEA. This CDR3 is 16 amino acids long. J lost 4 bases, V lost 3 bases, and 9 bases had no gene match. This CDR3 reads CSVDQSGTGVYNEQFF. As DNA, the CDR3 is TGCAGCGTTGATCAATCCGGGACAGGGGTGTACAATGAGCAGTTCTTC.

This clonotype was counted a few times. The chain joins TRBV7-6 to TRBJ2-2, with D hard to call. V lost 1 base to trimming and J lost 0 bases, with 9 bases between them. The CDR3 length is 16 residues. Germline CDR1 reads SGHVS; CDR2 reads FNYEAQ. The CDR3 nucleotides are TGTGCCAGCAGCTTAGGAGCAAACGCGAACACCGGGGAGCTGTTTTTT. Its translation: CASSLGANANTGELFF. Combining the CDR3 with reference TRBV7-6 and TRBJ2-2 gives the whole variable domain GAGVSQSPRYKVTKRGQDVALRCDPISGHVSLYWYRQALGQGPEFLTYFNYEAQQDKSGLPNDRFSAERPEGSISTLTIQRTEQRDSAMYRCASSLGANANTGELFFGEGSRLTVL.

This chain links TRBV19 with TRBJ1-1; 9 nucleotides match TRBD1. CDR3 length: 15 amino acids. After removal of 9 bases from V and 2 bases from J, the junction contained 10 bases not matched to a gene. In germline, CDR1 is LNHDA, CDR2 SQIVND (reference sequence). CDR3 loop: CASRTGQGINTEAFF. Here the CDR3 DNA reads TGTGCCAGCCGAACCGGACAGGGGATCAACACTGAAGCTTTCTTT.

In this sample, this clonotype turned up a few times. The chain uses TRBV6-8 and TRBJ1-5; D is possibly TRBD1 (5 bases). Germline values: CDR1 MNHGY, CDR2 SAAAGT. V lost 2 bases and J lost 4, with 12 bases in between. The CDR3 runs 15 residues. In nucleotides, the CDR3 is TGTGCCAGCAGTTACACGGACATTCCGAATCAGCCCCAGCATTTT. This sequence encodes CASSYTDIPNQPQHF.

The chain uses TRBV6-1 and TRBJ1-2; D unresolved. Germline CDR1 is MNHNS and CDR2 is SASEGT. The CDR3 totals 15 residues. Trimming cost V 0 bases and J 1 base, with 9 bases left between them. CDR3: CASSEAGGLNYGYTF. DNA for the CDR3: TGTGCCAGCAGTGAAGCGGGTGGACTTAACTATGGCTACACCTTC.

The chain is built from TRBV19 and TRBJ2-7; 7 bases are shared with TRBD1. Germline CDR1 LNHDA, CDR2 SQIVND (reference sequence). Germline trimming cut 5 bases from V and 3 bases from J; bases unmatched to any gene: 4. The CDR3 covers 13 residues. The CDR3 coding sequence is TGTGCCAGTAGTTGGGGACAGAACTACGAGCAGTACTTC. Its protein is CASSWGQNYEQYF.